The sequence of this TCR beta chain was determined in a study of cytomegalovirus exposure and HLA in healthy donors. Overall study findings and caveats: Follow-up analysis later connected one missense variant in DCLRE1C with trimming of TCR beta V- and J-genes.

Each donor was healthy, and each was a bone marrow donor. At the time of sampling, donors were nominally healthy, though unrecorded immune exposures were likely. V dropped 4 bases and J dropped 4; count of bases not matched to a gene: 3. Germline CDR1 SGHRS, CDR2 YFSETQ. The CDR3 is 15 amino acids. Primers included in the PCR were 60 Vbeta and 13 Jbeta primers. Profiling relied on immunoSEQ multiplex PCR, and the TCRdb table lists in-frame clones only, not all of them. The sample holds 120,000 to 150,000 clones, about four fifths seen once. As regards this clone: Its antigen remains unidentified.

The material sequenced was PBMCs. The rearrangement links TRBV5-1 to TRBJ2-1, with 12 bases lining up with TRBD2. This TCR came from a man between 25 and 39 years old in good health and CMV-seropositive. Written as DNA, the CDR3 is TGCGCCAGCAGCAGGACTAGCGGGGTATACAATGAGCAGTTCTTC. Amino acids: CASSRTSGVYNEQFF. Complete variable domain (other parts from reference TRBV5-1 and TRBJ2-1): KAGVTQTPRYLIKTRGQQVTLSCSPISGHRSVSWYQQTPGQGLQFLFEYFSETQRNKGNFPGRFSGRQFSNSRSEMNVSTLELGDSALYLCASSRTSGVYNEQFFGPGTRLTVL.